The next 31 T cell receptor beta chains were all read from a single sample in a study of blood T cell repertoires in COVID-19. Libraries were prepared by immunoSEQ multiplex PCR; TCRdb keeps only in-frame clonotypes and omits some of them. This table holds roughly 380,000 clones, about 80% found once. The specimen sequenced was peripheral blood. These receptors were collected from a human donor with acute or convalescent COVID-19. The donor label of this sample is uncertain.

The V call is TRBV19, the J call TRBJ1-2; D is possibly TRBD1 (6 bases). Between the trimmed V and J ends, which lost 6 bases and 4 bases, there was a span of 12 bases. This CDR3 is 13 amino acids long. Per the germline V gene, CDR1 is LNHDA and CDR2 is SQIVND (reference sequence). In DNA form, the CDR3 reads TGTGCCAGTAGGTCTGACAGGCTCTATGGCTACACCTTC. Translation: CASRSDRLYGYTF.

The rearrangement uses TRBV2 and TRBJ1-4, with D possibly matching TRBD1 (5 bases). Trimming took 1 base from V and 11 from J, leaving 17 bases between them. The CDR3 sequence is 15 residues long. The germline V gene has CDR1 SNHLY and CDR2 FYNNEI. The chain's CDR3 is CASSEGATVGEKLFF. In nucleotides, the CDR3 is TGTGCCAGCAGTGAAGGTGCGACAGTCGGCGAGAAACTGTTTTTT.

This chain uses TRBV29-1 with TRBJ1-4; D gene unclear. The germline CDR1 and CDR2 sequences are SQVTM and ANQGSEA. V lost 4 bases to trimming and J lost 8 bases, with 8 bases between them. The CDR3 has 11 residues. The CDR3 coding sequence is TGCAGCGTTGGCAGGAACGAAAAACTGTTTTTT. Encoded protein: CSVGRNEKLFF.

The chain couples TRBV6-5 to TRBJ2-7; 8 nucleotides match TRBD2. In germline, CDR1 is MNHEY, CDR2 SVGAGI. V lost 6 bases, J lost 0 bases, and 7 bases stayed unmatched. The CDR3 is made up of 15 amino acids. As DNA, the CDR3 is TGTGCCAGCAGACCCACTAGCGGAGTCTCCTACGAGCAGTACTTC. Translated, it gives CASRPTSGVSYEQYF.

This chain links TRBV10-2 with TRBJ2-1; D gene uncertain. The germline CDR1 and CDR2 sequences are WSHSY and SAAADI. The V end lost 3 bases, the J end lost 12 bases, and 9 bases lay between the germline ends. The CDR3 consists of 11 residues. In DNA form, the CDR3 reads TGCGCCAGCAGTGAAGCGCCAAGGCAGTTCTTC. As protein: CASSEAPRQFF.

The gene calls are TRBV14 and TRBJ2-5; TRBD1 matches at 8 bases. The germline V gene has CDR1 SGHDN and CDR2 FVKESK. The CDR3 has 13 amino acids. Germline trimming cut 6 bases from V and 5 bases from J; bases unmatched to any gene: 5. CDR3 in amino acids: CASSYRGRETQYF. The CDR3 coding sequence is TGTGCCAGCAGTTACAGGGGGAGGGAGACCCAGTACTTC. Supplemented by reference TRBV14 and TRBJ2-5, the full variable domain reads EAGVTQFPSHSVIEKGQTVTLRCDPISGHDNLYWYRRVMGKEIKFLLHFVKESKQDESGMPNNRFLAERTGGTYSTLKVQPAELEDSGVYFCASSYRGRETQYFGPGTRLLVL.

Many counts were recorded for this clone. The chain combines TRBV6-6 with TRBJ2-7, with D uncertain. This CDR3 is 12 amino acids long. The germline CDR1 and CDR2 sequences are MNHNY and SVGAGI (reference sequence). Trimming cost V 6 bases and J 2 bases, with 8 bases left between them. The CDR3 loop reads CASSHSPYEQYF. CDR3 sequence (DNA): TGTGCCAGCAGCCACTCCCCCTACGAGCAGTACTTC.

The V gene is TRBV2, the J gene TRBJ1-4; the D gene is possibly TRBD1 (5 bases). Trimming cost V 6 bases and J 8 bases, with 16 bases left between them. The CDR3 length is 14 residues. Germline CDR1 SNHLY, CDR2 FYNNEI. For the CDR3, the DNA is TGTGCCAGCAGCGCTAGGGGACTGGGGGAAAAACTGTTTTTT. Translating it yields CASSARGLGEKLFF.

The chain employs TRBV30 and TRBJ2-3; a weak D match, TRBD2 (5 bases). Germline CDR1 is GTSNPN and CDR2 is SVGIG (reference sequence). The CDR3 covers 16 residues. Trimming left V 6 bases short and J 5 bases short, with 24 bases between. The CDR3 DNA follows: TGTGCCTGTTTTTTTTTGCAAGGGAATGAGGGAGATACGCAGTATTTT. Protein: CACFFLQGNEGDTQYF.

As for this clone: A read error may explain this, as a much larger clone is one base away. In the same sample, other DNA sequences code for this CDR3. The chain joins TRBV19 to TRBJ2-7; D is perhaps TRBD1 (5 bases). Trimming pared 6 bases from V and 0 bases from J, leaving 9 bases between. The length of the CDR3 is 13 residues. Germline lookup yields CDR1 LNHDA and CDR2 SQIVND (reference sequence). The CDR3 DNA reads as TGTGCCAGTAGCCTCGACAGCTCCTACGAGCAGTACTTC. As protein: CASSLDSSYEQYF.

This clone was counted once. The CDR3 DNA sequence: TGTGCCAGCTTAAGGACACCTGTCAATTCACCCCTCCACTTT. Protein product: CASLRTPVNSPLHF. J is TRBJ1-6 and V is TRBV2, with TRBD1 as a possible D gene (5 bases). This CDR3 contains 14 residues. The germline V gene encodes CDR1 SNHLY and CDR2 FYNNEI. Trimming took 8 bases from V and 7 from J, leaving 15 bases between them.

This clone was counted once. The CDR3 DNA sequence: TGCAGTGCTAGTAGGACAGGGATAAATTCACCCCTCCACTTT. Encoded protein: CSASRTGINSPLHF. The chain uses TRBV20-1 and TRBJ1-6, with 8 bases identical to TRBD1. Trimming removed 3 bases from V and 7 bases from J; junction bases left unmatched: 5. The CDR3 covers 14 residues. The germline CDR1 and CDR2 sequences are DFQATT and SNEGSKA (reference sequence).

This clone occurred once. The chain recombines TRBV5-1 with TRBJ2-7; D possibly corresponds to TRBD1 (6 bases). The CDR3 totals 15 residues. Trimming removed 2 bases from V and 2 bases from J, with 14 bases in between. Germline-derived CDR1 and CDR2 are SGHRS and YFSETQ. The chain's CDR3 is CASSFYQGLTYEQYF. The CDR3 coding sequence is TGCGCCAGCAGCTTTTATCAGGGGTTGACCTACGAGCAGTACTTC. Combining the CDR3 with reference TRBV5-1 and TRBJ2-7 gives the whole variable domain KAGVTQTPRYLIKTRGQQVTLSCSPISGHRSVSWYQQTPGQGLQFLFEYFSETQRNKGNFPGRFSGRQFSNSRSEMNVSTLELGDSALYLCASSFYQGLTYEQYFGPGTRLTVT.

V is TRBV5-1 and J is TRBJ1-3; the D is unclear. The V gene's germline CDR1 is SGHRS and CDR2 YFSETQ. The V end lost 3 bases, the J end lost 3 bases, and 10 bases lay between the germline ends. This CDR3 has 14 amino acids. Here the CDR3 DNA reads TGCGCCAGCAGCTCGGCGCCAGGTGGAAACACCATATATTTT. Its translation is CASSSAPGGNTIYF.

The rearrangement joins TRBV19 to TRBJ2-2; 9 nucleotides match TRBD1. The CDR3 consists of 15 residues. The trim removed 7 bases at V and 4 bases at J, leaving 7 bases unmatched. The germline CDR1 and CDR2 sequences are LNHDA and SQIVND (reference sequence). The CDR3 sequence is CASTTGQGATGELFF. CDR3 bases: TGTGCCAGTACTACGGGACAGGGCGCCACCGGGGAGCTGTTTTTT. The full variable domain, rest sourced from reference TRBV19 and TRBJ2-2, is DGGITQSPKYLFRKEGQNVTLSCEQNLNHDAMYWYRQDPGQGLRLIYYSQIVNDFQKGDIAEGYSVSREKKESFPLTVTSAQKNPTAFYLCASTTGQGATGELFFGEGSRLTVL.

This chain uses TRBV7-8 with TRBJ2-2, with a possible D match to TRBD1 (6 bases). Germline V gene sequence: CDR1 SGHVS, CDR2 FQNEAQ. V lost 0 bases and J lost 0, with 8 bases in between. The length of the CDR3 is 16 residues. CDR3 loop: CASSLAGTTNTGELFF. CDR3 nucleotide sequence: TGTGCCAGCAGCTTAGCCGGGACAACGAACACCGGGGAGCTGTTTTTT.

A single count supports this clone. The chain is built from TRBV7-9 and TRBJ1-6; no reliable D call. Germline V CDR1 and CDR2: SEHNR, FQNEAQ (reference sequence). Trimming cost V 5 bases and J 9 bases, with 14 bases left between them. The CDR3 consists of 14 residues. In nucleotides, the CDR3 is TGTGCCAGCAGCCCCGGGGATACTCGTTCACCCCTCCACTTT. Translation gives CASSPGDTRSPLHF.

This clone was seen a few times. The V gene is TRBV10-3, the J gene TRBJ1-6, with unresolved D. The CDR3 spans 14 residues. Between the trimmed V and J ends, which lost 6 bases and 5 bases, there was a span of 11 bases. Germline CDR1 and CDR2: ENHRY and SYGVKD. The CDR3 here is CAISRDPNNSPLHF. DNA for the CDR3: TGTGCCATCAGCCGGGATCCAAATAATTCACCCCTCCACTTT.

The rearrangement joins TRBV2 to TRBJ1-6, with unresolved D. This CDR3 has 13 amino acids. Germline V gives CDR1 SNHLY, CDR2 FYNNEI. The V and J ends lost 2 bases and 10 bases respectively, with 9 bases between them. The CDR3 here is CASSEQLFSPLHF. The CDR3 bases are TGTGCCAGCAGTGAACAGTTATTCTCACCCCTCCACTTT.

The V call is TRBV9, the J call TRBJ1-2; possible D gene TRBD1, 5 bases. Germline V gives CDR1 SGDLS, CDR2 YYNGEE. The CDR3 has 21 amino acids. The ends were cut back, 0 bases at V and 6 bases at J, with 33 bases in the middle. For the CDR3, the DNA is TGTGCCAGCAGCGTAGGACTTGGAGGTCGGTGGGGGGTCGATAGTGAGGATGGCTACACCTTC. Protein sequence: CASSVGLGGRWGVDSEDGYTF.

This chain joins TRBV14 and TRBJ1-1, with 7 bases aligning to TRBD1. The CDR3 loop spans 15 amino acids. V shed 0 bases, J shed 7 bases, and the junction held 8 bases outside the gene matches. From germline, CDR1 is SGHDN and CDR2 FVKESK. CDR3 coding DNA: TGTGCCAGCAGCCAAGATCTGCGCAGGGGGGATGAAGCTTTCTTT. It yields the protein CASSQDLRRGDEAFF.

The chain couples TRBV28 to TRBJ2-3, with 9 bases lining up with TRBD2. Per germline, CDR1 MDHEN and CDR2 SYDVKM. The CDR3 is 15 amino acids. After removal of 4 bases from V and 4 bases from J, the junction contained 6 bases not matched to a gene. The CDR3 sequence is CASSSLAGESDTQYF. CDR3 coding DNA: TGTGCCAGCAGTTCATTAGCGGGAGAGTCAGATACGCAGTATTTT. The full variable domain, completed using reference TRBV28 and TRBJ2-3, is DVKVTQSSRYLVKRTGEKVFLECVQDMDHENMFWYRQDPGLGLRLIYFSYDVKMKEKGDIPEGYSVSREKKERFSLILESASTNQTSMYLCASSSLAGESDTQYFGPGTRLTVL.

This sequence joins TRBV6-1 and TRBJ1-5; 7 positions agree with TRBD1. The CDR3 consists of 15 residues. Germline values: CDR1 MNHNS, CDR2 SASEGT. Unmatched junction bases numbered 5, after V lost 1 base and J lost 5 bases. The CDR3 region is CASSEGQGEDQPQHF. CDR3 nucleotide sequence: TGTGCCAGCAGTGAAGGACAGGGTGAGGATCAGCCCCAGCATTTT.

The chain joins TRBV25-1 to TRBJ1-5; D uncertain. CDR3 length: 14 amino acids. Germline CDR1 reads MGHDK; CDR2 reads SYGVNS. Deletions cut 5 bases from V and 2 bases from J, with 10 bases between. This chain's CDR3 is CASSLAHGNQPQHF. In DNA, the CDR3 is TGTGCCAGCAGTTTAGCCCATGGCAATCAGCCCCAGCATTTT.

V is TRBV10-3 and J is TRBJ1-1; D might be TRBD1 (6 bases). There are 13 residues in the CDR3. The germline V gene encodes CDR1 ENHRY and CDR2 SYGVKD. The ends were cut back, 8 bases at V and 3 bases at J, with 13 bases in the middle. The CDR3 sequence is CAIGVKGDTEAFF. Written as DNA, the CDR3 is TGTGCCATCGGGGTGAAGGGGGACACTGAAGCTTTCTTT.

This clone has just a few counts. The chain employs TRBV7-2 and TRBJ1-1; possibly TRBD1 for D (5 bases). CDR3 length equals 15 residues. Germline V gives CDR1 SGHTA, CDR2 FQGNSA. V lost 8 bases and J 1 base, leaving 17 bases between the germline ends. CDR3 loop: CASGPPGGRNTEAFF. In DNA form, the CDR3 reads TGTGCCAGCGGACCGCCGGGGGGGAGGAACACTGAAGCTTTCTTT.

The chain is built from TRBV28 and TRBJ1-2, with TRBD1 identical over 8 bases. The length of the CDR3 is 14 residues. V shed 7 bases and J 0 bases; nucleotides not matched to a gene: 4. The germline gives CDR1 MDHEN, CDR2 SYDVKM. The CDR3 nucleotides are TGTGCCAGCACCCGGGACAGGTCTAACTATGGCTACACCTTC. It codes for CASTRDRSNYGYTF.

The rearrangement joins TRBV7-8 to TRBJ2-2, with 13 nucleotides matching TRBD2. V gave up 8 bases and J gave up 2 bases; unmatched junction bases: 8. The CDR3 is 17 amino acids. Germline CDR1 reads SGHVS; CDR2 reads FQNEAQ. CDR3 amino acids: CASQGLAGATNTGELFF. The CDR3 DNA sequence: TGTGCCAGCCAAGGACTAGCGGGGGCGACTAACACCGGGGAGCTGTTTTTT. Together with reference TRBV7-8 and TRBJ2-2, the CDR3 gives the full variable domain: GAGVSQSPRYKVAKRGQDVALRCDPISGHVSLFWYQQALGQGPEFLTYFQNEAQLDKSGLPSDRFFAERPEGSVSTLKIQRTQQEDSAVYLCASQGLAGATNTGELFFGEGSRLTVL.

V usage is TRBV7-2 and J usage is TRBJ2-3, with 10 bases that match TRBD2. The CDR3 totals 16 residues. Germline V gives CDR1 SGHTA, CDR2 FQGNSA. With 4 bases clipped from V and 5 bases from J, the junction kept 9 bases outside the gene matches. The CDR3 sequence is CASSSQAGGFVDTQYF. The CDR3, as DNA: TGTGCCAGCAGCTCACAAGCGGGAGGGTTTGTAGATACGCAGTATTTT. The whole variable domain, filled in from reference TRBV7-2 and TRBJ2-3, reads GAGVSQSPSNKVTEKGKDVELRCDPISGHTALYWYRQSLGQGLEFLIYFQGNSAPDKSGLPSDRFSAERTGGSVSTLTIQRTQQEDSAVYLCASSSQAGGFVDTQYFGPGTRLTVL.

The rearrangement links TRBV3-1 (or the pseudogene TRBV3-2) to TRBJ2-5; no clear D gene. The germline gives CDR1 LGHDT, CDR2 YNNKEL (reference sequence). This CDR3 spans 14 amino acids. V was clipped by 4 bases and J by 1 base, with 10 bases between them. CDR3 residues: CASSRSWSQETQYF. The CDR3 nucleotides read TGTGCCAGCAGCCGTAGTTGGTCCCAAGAGACCCAGTACTTC.

This rearrangement joins TRBV29-1 to TRBJ2-7; TRBD2 matches at 12 bases. The V segment lost 4 bases and the J segment 5 bases; nucleotides outside the gene matches: 9. This CDR3 region has 15 residues. Germline CDR1 and CDR2: SQVTM and ANQGSEA. The CDR3 sequence is CSVGTASGRANEQYF. As DNA, the CDR3 is TGCAGCGTTGGGACCGCTAGCGGGAGGGCTAACGAGCAGTACTTC.